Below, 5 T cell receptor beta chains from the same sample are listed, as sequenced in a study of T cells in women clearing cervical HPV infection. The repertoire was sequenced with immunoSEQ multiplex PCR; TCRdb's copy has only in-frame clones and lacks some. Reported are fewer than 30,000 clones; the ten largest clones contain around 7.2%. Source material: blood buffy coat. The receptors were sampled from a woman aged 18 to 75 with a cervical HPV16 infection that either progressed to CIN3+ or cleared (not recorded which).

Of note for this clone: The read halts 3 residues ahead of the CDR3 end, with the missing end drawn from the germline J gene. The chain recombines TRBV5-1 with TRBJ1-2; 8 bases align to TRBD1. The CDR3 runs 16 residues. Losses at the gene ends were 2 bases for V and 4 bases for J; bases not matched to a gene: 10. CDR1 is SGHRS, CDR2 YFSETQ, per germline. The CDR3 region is CASSFISQGAGYGYTF. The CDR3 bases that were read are TGCGCCAGCAGCTTTATATCCCAGGGGGCCGGCTATGGC.

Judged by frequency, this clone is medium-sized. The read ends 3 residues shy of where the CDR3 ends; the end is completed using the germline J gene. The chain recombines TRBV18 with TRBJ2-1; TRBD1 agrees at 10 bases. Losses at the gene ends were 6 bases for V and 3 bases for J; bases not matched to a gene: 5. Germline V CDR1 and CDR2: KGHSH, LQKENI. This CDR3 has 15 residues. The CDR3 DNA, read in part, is TGTGCCAGCTCCTCTCGGACAGGGGGCTACAATGAG. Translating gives CASSSRTGGYNE. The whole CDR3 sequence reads CASSSRTGGYNEQFF.

The CDR3 sequence: CSARPTSGRARDEQFF. CDR3 DNA, as far as it was read: TGCAGTGCTAGACCAACTAGCGGGAGGGCCAGGGATGAG. The chain uses TRBV20-1 and TRBJ2-1, with 13 bases fitting TRBD2. The read is 3 residues too short to cover the CDR3 end, so that end is filled in from the germline J gene. The V gene end was trimmed by 2 bases and the J gene end by 8 bases; junction bases not matched to a gene: 9. Germline V gene sequence: CDR1 DFQATT, CDR2 SNEGSKA (reference sequence). The CDR3 covers 16 residues.

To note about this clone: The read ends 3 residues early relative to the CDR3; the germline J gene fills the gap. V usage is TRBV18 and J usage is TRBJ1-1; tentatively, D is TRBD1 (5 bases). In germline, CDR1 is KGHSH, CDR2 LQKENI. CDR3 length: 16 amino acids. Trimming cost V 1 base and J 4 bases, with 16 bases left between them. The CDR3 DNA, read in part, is TGTGCCAGCTCACCACGGTCCCCTGGCGGGGGCACTGAA. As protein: CASSPRSPGGGTE. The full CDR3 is CASSPRSPGGGTEAFF.

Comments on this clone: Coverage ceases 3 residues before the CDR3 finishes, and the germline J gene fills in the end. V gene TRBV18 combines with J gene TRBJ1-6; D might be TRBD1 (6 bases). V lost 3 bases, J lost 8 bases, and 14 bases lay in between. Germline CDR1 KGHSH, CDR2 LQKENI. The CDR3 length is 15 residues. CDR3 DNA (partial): TGTGCCAGCTCACCGACAGGATCCTGGGATTCACCC. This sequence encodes CASSPTGSWDSP. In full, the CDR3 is CASSPTGSWDSPLHF.